This T cell receptor beta chain was sequenced during a study of spatial heterogeneity in lung cancer. Overall study: In tumor regions TCR transcript counts correlated strongly with a matched bulk RNA-seq T cell module score. Study-wide results and caveats: Counts of expanded intratumoral alpha and beta TCRs tracked tumor mutation counts.

Indicated time point: sample taken at primary tumor resection. A total of around 76 untreated early-stage non-small cell lung cancer patients served as donors. Whole RNA was taken from tumor, nontumor lung or frozen PBMC; it was then sequenced unsorted. Trimming removed 0 bases at V and 6 bases at J, with 12 bases between. This CDR3 has 14 residues. CDR1 is GTSNPN, CDR2 SVGIG, per germline (reference sequence). TCRdb fed the 5' RACE reads into MiXCR, producing one record per CDR3 protein. The sample lists several thousand distinct CDR3 sequences, around 3.4% occurring once. This clonotype was detected ten times or more. Antigen: not known.

Sample: lung tumor tissue, taken at surgery. V gene TRBV30 combines with J gene TRBJ1-5; perhaps TRBD1 as D (6 bases). This clonotype was obtained from a male donor with early-stage non-small cell lung cancer. This CDR3 is CAWSVGQGSQPQHF. DNA of the CDR3: TGTGCCTGGAGTGTAGGTCAGGGGAGTCAGCCCCAGCATTTT.